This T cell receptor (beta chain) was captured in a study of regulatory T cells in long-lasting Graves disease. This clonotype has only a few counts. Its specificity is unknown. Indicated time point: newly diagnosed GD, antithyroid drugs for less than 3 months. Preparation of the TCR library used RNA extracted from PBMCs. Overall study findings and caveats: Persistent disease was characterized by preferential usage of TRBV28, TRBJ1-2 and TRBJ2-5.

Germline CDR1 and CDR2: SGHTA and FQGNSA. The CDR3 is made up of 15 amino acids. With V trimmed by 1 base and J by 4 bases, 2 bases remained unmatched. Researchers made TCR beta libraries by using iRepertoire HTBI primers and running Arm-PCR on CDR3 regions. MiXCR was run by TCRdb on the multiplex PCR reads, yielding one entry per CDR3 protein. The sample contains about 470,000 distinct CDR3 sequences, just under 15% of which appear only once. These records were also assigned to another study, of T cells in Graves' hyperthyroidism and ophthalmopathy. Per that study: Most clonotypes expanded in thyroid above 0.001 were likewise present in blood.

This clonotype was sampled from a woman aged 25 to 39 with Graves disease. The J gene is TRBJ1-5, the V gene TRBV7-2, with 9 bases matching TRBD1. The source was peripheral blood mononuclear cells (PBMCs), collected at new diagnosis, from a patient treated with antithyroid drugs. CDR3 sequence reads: CASSLVDRGNQPQHF. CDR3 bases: TGTGCCAGCAGCTTAGTGGACAGGGGTAATCAGCCCCAGCATTTT. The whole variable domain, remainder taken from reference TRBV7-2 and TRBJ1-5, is GAGVSQSPSNKVTEKGKDVELRCDPISGHTALYWYRQSLGQGLEFLIYFQGNSAPDKSGLPSDRFSAERTGGSVSTLTIQRTQQEDSAVYLCASSLVDRGNQPQHFGDGTRLSIL.